This T cell receptor beta chain was recovered during a study of breast tumors, draining lymph nodes, adjacent tissues. Study findings and constraints: Tumor and nontumor repertoires were significantly more similar in luminal-like than in basal-like breast cancer. The lymph node origin of tumor T cells was framed as consistent with a hypothesis, not demonstrated. Tumor repertoires ranked between lymph nodes and nontumor tissue in diversity, with V and J gene preferences.

CDR1 and CDR2 (germline): SGHRS, YFSETQ. V was clipped by 0 bases and J by 1 base, with 10 bases between them. This CDR3 comprises 15 residues. As for this clonotype: Its cognate antigen is unknown.

From the multiplex PCR reads, TCRdb called clonotypes with MiXCR, one entry per CDR3 protein. Here the sample spans about 230,000 distinct CDR3 sequences, approximately 31% being singletons. Samples came from axillary lymph nodes draining the breast cancer. The chain recombines TRBV5-1 with TRBJ1-1, with D uncertain. This receptor was taken from a female donor with breast cancer. Some clones in this sample may be carry-over from other donors' samples. Sequenced input: axillary lymph node tissue. Here the CDR3 DNA reads TGCGCCAGCAGCTTGGTAGACGGGAGGAACACTGAAGCTTTCTTT. Residues: CASSLVDGRNTEAFF.